The entry below gives a single T cell receptor (beta chain) sequence along with its context. Germline CDR1 and CDR2: SGHNT and YENEEA. With 0 bases removed from V and 9 bases from J, the gap between germline ends came to 15 bases. The CDR3 is 15 amino acids. This sample is drawn from a study of blood T cell repertoires in COVID-19. Study summary: The United States, Italy and Spain provided the acute and convalescent COVID-19 samples. The cDNA or gDNA used as material had been derived from T cells, B-cell-depleted T cells, or PBMCs.

Authors' methods: Cell counts per sample came from amplifying reference gene primers. This table comes from immunoSEQ multiplex PCR, and its TCRdb copy is limited to in-frame clones, with some not included. V and J calls and clone size come straight from that table; D and trimming were deduced from the DNA. The sample consists of roughly 75,000 clones, about 74% of them appearing once. The material sequenced was peripheral blood. V is TRBV11-3 and J is TRBJ2-1; maybe TRBD2 (5 bases). This TCR came from a human donor with acute or convalescent COVID-19. The donor label of this sample is uncertain. The CDR3 DNA follows: TGTGCCAGCAGCTTAGATTCACGGGGTTATGGTGAGCAGTTCTTC. Protein product: CASSLDSRGYGEQFF.